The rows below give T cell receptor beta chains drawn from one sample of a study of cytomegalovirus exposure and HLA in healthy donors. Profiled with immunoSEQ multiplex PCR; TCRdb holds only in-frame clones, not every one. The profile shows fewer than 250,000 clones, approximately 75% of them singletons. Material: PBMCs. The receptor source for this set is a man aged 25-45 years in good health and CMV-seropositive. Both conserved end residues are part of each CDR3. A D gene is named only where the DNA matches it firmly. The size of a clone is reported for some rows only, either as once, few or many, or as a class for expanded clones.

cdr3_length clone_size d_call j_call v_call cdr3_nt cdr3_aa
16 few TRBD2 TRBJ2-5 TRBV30 TGTGCCCGCCCCGGGACTAGCGGGAGGGCCTCAGAGACCCAGTACTTC CARPGTSGRASETQYF
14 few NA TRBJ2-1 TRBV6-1 TGTGCCACCCCCCGCGGGACTTCCTACAATGAGCAGTTCTTC CATPRGTSYNEQFF
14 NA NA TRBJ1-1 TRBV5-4 TGTGCCAGCAGCTCACCGACAGGGAACACTGAAGCTTTCTTT CASSSPTGNTEAFF
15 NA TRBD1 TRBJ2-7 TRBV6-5 TGTGCCAGCAGAGAACAGGGGGTCAGCTCCTACGAGCAGTACTTC CASREQGVSSYEQYF
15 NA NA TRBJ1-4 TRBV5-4 TGTGCCAGCAGCTTGGACATAACAGGGAATGAAAAACTGTTTTTT CASSLDITGNEKLFF
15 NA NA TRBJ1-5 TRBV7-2 TGTGCCAGCAGCTTCCGGCGGGGTAGCAATCAGCCCCAGCATTTT CASSFRRGSNQPQHF
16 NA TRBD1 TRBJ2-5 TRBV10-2 TGCGCCAGCAGTGAGCCGAGACAGGGGTTTCGGGGGACCCAGTACTTC CASSEPRQGFRGTQYF
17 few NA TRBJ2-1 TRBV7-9 TGTGCCAGCAGCGCCCCCCCCGTCCTGAGCTCCTACAATGAGCAGTTCTTC CASSAPPVLSSYNEQFF
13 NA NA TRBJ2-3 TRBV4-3 TGCGCCAGCAGCCAACCAGGGGTGGATACGCAGTATTTT CASSQPGVDTQYF
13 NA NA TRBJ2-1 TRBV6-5 TGTGCCAGCAGTTACTCGAACTCCAATGAGCAGTTCTTC CASSYSNSNEQFF
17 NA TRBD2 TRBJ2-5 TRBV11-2 TGTGCCAGCAGCTTAACCCGATGGACTAGCGGGAGAGAGACCCAGTACTTC CASSLTRWTSGRETQYF
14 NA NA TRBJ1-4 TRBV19 TGTGCCGCCGGTGACCGGAGGGGAACTGAAAAACTGTTTTTT CAAGDRRGTEKLFF
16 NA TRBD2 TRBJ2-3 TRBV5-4 TGTGCCAGCAGCACGGGACTAGCGGGAGTCATAGATACGCAGTATTTT CASSTGLAGVIDTQYF
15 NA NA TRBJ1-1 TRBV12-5 TGTGCTAGTGGTTTGGGAGTGACAGTGAACACTGAAGCTTTCTTT CASGLGVTVNTEAFF
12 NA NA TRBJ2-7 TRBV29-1 TGCAGCGTTGCGAAAGACTTCTACGAGCAGTACTTC CSVAKDFYEQYF
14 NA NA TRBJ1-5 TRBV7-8 TGTGCCAGCAGTTCGGTACGTGGTTTGGTGCCCCAGCATTTT CASSSVRGLVPQHF
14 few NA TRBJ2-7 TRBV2 TGTGCCAGCAGGGGCGCGTTGGGCACCTACGAGCAGTACTTC CASRGALGTYEQYF
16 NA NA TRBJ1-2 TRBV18 TGTGCCAGCTCACCACCTAATCCCAGGGCTAACTATGGCTACACCTTC CASSPPNPRANYGYTF
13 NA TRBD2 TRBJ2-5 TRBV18 TGTGCCAGCTCACCGAGCGGGAGAGAGACCCAGTACTTC CASSPSGRETQYF
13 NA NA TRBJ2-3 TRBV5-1 TGCGCCAGCAGCTTGGAACTTCGAGATACGCAGTATTTT CASSLELRDTQYF
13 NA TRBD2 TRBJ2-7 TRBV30 TGTGCCTGGGGGAGGGTACCCTCCTACGAGCAGTACTTC CAWGRVPSYEQYF
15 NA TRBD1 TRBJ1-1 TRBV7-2 TGTGCCAGCAGCTTAACACCGGGACAGTTAAATAAAGCTTTCTTT CASSLTPGQLNKAFF
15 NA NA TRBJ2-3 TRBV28 TGTGCCAGCAGTTTTCCCTTATCTGGCCCAGATACGCAGTATTTT CASSFPLSGPDTQYF
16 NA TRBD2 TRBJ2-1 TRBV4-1 TGCGCCAGCAGCCGGGGGACTAGCGGGGGGGACAATGAGCAGTTCTTC CASSRGTSGGDNEQFF
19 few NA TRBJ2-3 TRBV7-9 TGTGCCAGCAGCTTAGTAGGGTTTATAGCGGCCTCGGGCGCAGATACGCAGTATTTT CASSLVGFIAASGADTQYF
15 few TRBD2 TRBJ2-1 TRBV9 TGTGCCAGCAGCGAGCTAGCGGGAGGTTACAATGAGCAGTTCTTC CASSELAGGYNEQFF
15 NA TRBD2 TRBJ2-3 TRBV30 TGTGCCTGGAGTCTAGCGGGGGGGCTTGGCGATACGCAGTATTTT CAWSLAGGLGDTQYF
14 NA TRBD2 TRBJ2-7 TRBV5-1 TGCGCCAGCAGCTTGGTAACCAGCGGGAGTGAGCAGTACTTC CASSLVTSGSEQYF
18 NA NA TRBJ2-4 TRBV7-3 TGTGCCAGCAGCTTATGGGCTGGAGGGGACCCCTCCAAAAACATTCAGTACTTC CASSLWAGGDPSKNIQYF